Listed below are T cell receptor beta chains from one sample, sequenced in a study of shared clonotypes between healthy human individuals. Assay: immunoSEQ multiplex PCR; the TCRdb copy retains only in-frame clones and omits some. The sample yields roughly 850,000 clones, approximately 96% seen once. The sequenced sample consisted of naive CD8+ T cells sorted from blood. All receptors derive from a man between 25 and 39 years old in good health. Each CDR3 is given with its conserved first and last residue. D genes are given only for firm matches. Size tells how often a clone was seen (once, few, many) or the class of an expanded clone, and some rows leave it out.

>TRBJ1-1|TRBV27|-|-
CASKVGNTEAFF
TGTGCCAGCAAAGTTGGGAACACTGAAGCTTTCTTT
>TRBJ2-2|TRBV27|-|-
CASTKIENDNTGELFF
TGTGCCAGCACCAAGATCGAAAACGATAACACCGGGGAGCTGTTTTTT
>TRBJ2-1|TRBV27|TRBD2|-
CASSQGRGQFF
TGTGCCAGCAGCCAAGGGAGGGGGCAGTTCTTC
>TRBJ2-2|TRBV5-4|-|-
CASSPGTANTGELFF
TGTGCCAGCAGCCCCGGGACGGCGAACACCGGGGAGCTGTTTTTT
>TRBJ2-7|TRBV11-2|-|-
CASSFSETYEQYF
TGTGCCAGCAGCTTTAGTGAGACCTACGAGCAGTACTTC
>TRBJ2-3|TRBV27|-|few
CASSPTGTDGDTQYF
TGTGCCAGCAGTCCAACCGGGACCGACGGGGATACGCAGTATTTT
>TRBJ2-7|TRBV16|-|-
CASSQSGRFYEQYF
TGTGCCAGCAGCCAATCCGGCAGATTCTACGAGCAGTACTTC
>TRBJ2-7|TRBV5-6|-|-
CAGSLKTSYEQYF
TGTGCCGGCAGCTTGAAAACTTCGTACGAGCAGTACTTC
>TRBJ2-1|TRBV11-2|TRBD1|few
CASSPDRVNNEQFF
TGTGCCAGCAGCCCAGACAGGGTCAACAATGAGCAGTTCTTC
>TRBJ2-7|TRBV28|-|-
CASSLSQPDYEQYF
TGTGCCAGCAGTTTGTCCCAGCCGGATTACGAGCAGTACTTC
>TRBJ1-1|TRBV28|-|-
CASSPPMAEAFF
TGTGCCAGCAGTCCTCCTATGGCTGAAGCTTTCTTT
>TRBJ2-3|TRBV28|-|-
CASKLVNTDTQYF
TGTGCCAGCAAGTTGGTAAACACAGATACGCAGTATTTT
>TRBJ2-2|TRBV7-9|-|-
CASTVTVNTGELFF
TGTGCCAGCACCGTGACAGTGAACACCGGGGAGCTGTTTTTT
>TRBJ2-3|TRBV10-2|TRBD2|-
CASSESGTSADTQYF
TGCGCCAGCAGTGAGTCAGGGACTAGCGCAGATACGCAGTATTTT
>TRBJ1-1|TRBV6-1|-|-
CASSYGGENTEAFF
TGTGCCAGCAGTTATGGAGGGGAGAACACTGAAGCTTTCTTT
>TRBJ2-1|TRBV6-1|-|-
CASIGRHSSYNEQFF
TGTGCCAGCATAGGGAGACATAGCTCCTACAATGAGCAGTTCTTC
>TRBJ2-2|TRBV10-1|TRBD1|-
CASSDKDRSGTGELFF
TGCGCCAGCAGTGACAAGGACAGGTCGGGCACCGGGGAGCTGTTTTTT
>TRBJ2-4|TRBV28|-|-
CASSLGAGAHRNIQYF
TGTGCCAGCAGTTTAGGGGCAGGGGCTCATCGGAACATTCAGTACTTC
>TRBJ2-2|TRBV4-2|-|-
CASSQDRGTDTGELFF
TGTGCCAGCAGCCAAGATCGGGGGACAGATACCGGGGAGCTGTTTTTT
>TRBJ2-2|TRBV7-2|-|few
CASSLVGNTGELFF
TGTGCCAGCAGCTTAGTAGGGAACACCGGGGAGCTGTTTTTT
>TRBJ2-7|TRBV5-5|-|-
CASSLVGTQNYEQYF
TGTGCCAGCAGCTTGGTCGGGACACAAAACTACGAGCAGTACTTC
>TRBJ1-2|TRBV7-6|-|-
CASSPGDFYGYTF
TGTGCCAGCAGCCCCGGAGATTTCTATGGCTACACCTTC
>TRBJ2-3|TRBV9|-|once
CASGIHTQYF
TGTGCCAGCGGAATCCATACGCAGTATTTT
>TRBJ2-4|TRBV10-1|-|-
CASIARVNIQYF
TGCGCCAGCATAGCTAGGGTTAACATTCAGTACTTC
>TRBJ2-1|TRBV5-1|TRBD2|-
CASSLEGIAGGPYYNEQFF
TGCGCCAGCAGCTTGGAGGGTATAGCGGGAGGGCCGTACTACAATGAGCAGTTCTTC
>TRBJ2-2|TRBV7-9|-|-
CASSLPATQKTGELFF
TGTGCCAGCAGCTTACCGGCTACCCAAAAGACCGGGGAGCTGTTTTTT
>TRBJ2-7|TRBV7-9|-|few
CASSLSYEQYF
TGTGCCAGCAGCCTCTCCTACGAGCAGTACTTC
>TRBJ2-7|TRBV9|TRBD1|once
CASSAYQGVTTYEQYF
TGTGCCAGCAGCGCCTACCAGGGGGTAACGACATACGAGCAGTACTTC
>TRBJ2-1|TRBV29-1|TRBD2|once
CSATGLADYNEQFF
TGCAGCGCTACGGGACTAGCGGATTACAATGAGCAGTTCTTC
>TRBJ2-7|TRBV7-3|TRBD2|-
CASSAQLAGPYEQYF
TGTGCCAGCAGCGCTCAACTAGCGGGACCTTACGAGCAGTACTTC
>TRBJ2-7|TRBV10-3|-|-
CAINEGRDEQYF
TGTGCCATCAATGAGGGACGGGACGAGCAGTACTTC
>TRBJ2-1|TRBV5-5|TRBD1|-
CASSSTVLTGAGEQFF
TGTGCCAGCAGCAGCACAGTCCTTACAGGGGCGGGTGAGCAGTTCTTC
>TRBJ2-1|TRBV9|TRBD2|-
CASSSGTRWGDEQFF
TGTGCCAGCAGCTCCGGGACTAGATGGGGCGATGAGCAGTTCTTC
>TRBJ1-4|TRBV27|-|-
CASSLAKSGREKLFF
TGTGCCAGCAGTTTAGCTAAGTCAGGGAGAGAAAAACTGTTTTTT
>TRBJ1-2|TRBV13|-|-
CASSLEGGPTYGYTF
TGTGCCAGCAGCTTAGAAGGAGGGCCCACCTATGGCTACACCTTC
>TRBJ2-1|TRBV12-5|TRBD2|once
CASGPLGTKNNEQFF
TGTGCTAGTGGTCCATTGGGGACTAAGAACAATGAGCAGTTCTTC
>TRBJ1-5|TRBV27|-|-
CASTLYFGDNQPQHF
TGTGCCAGCACCCTGTATTTCGGGGACAATCAGCCCCAGCATTTT
>TRBJ2-7|TRBV7-9|-|-
CASSSRGSYEQYF
TGTGCCAGCAGCTCTAGGGGGAGCTACGAGCAGTACTTC